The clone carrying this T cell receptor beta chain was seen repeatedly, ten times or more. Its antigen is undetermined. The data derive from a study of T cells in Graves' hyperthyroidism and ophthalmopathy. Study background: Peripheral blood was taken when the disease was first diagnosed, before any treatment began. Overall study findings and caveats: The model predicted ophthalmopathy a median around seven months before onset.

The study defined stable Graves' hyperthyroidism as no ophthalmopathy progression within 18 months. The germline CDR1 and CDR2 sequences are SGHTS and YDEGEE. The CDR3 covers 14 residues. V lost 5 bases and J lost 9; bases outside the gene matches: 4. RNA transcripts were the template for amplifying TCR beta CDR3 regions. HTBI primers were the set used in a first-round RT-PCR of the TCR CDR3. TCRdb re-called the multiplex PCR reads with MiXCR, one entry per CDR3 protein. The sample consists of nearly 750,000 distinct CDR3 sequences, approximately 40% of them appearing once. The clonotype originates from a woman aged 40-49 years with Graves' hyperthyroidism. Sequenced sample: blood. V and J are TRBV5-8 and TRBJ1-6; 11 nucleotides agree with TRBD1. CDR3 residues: CASRRDRGTSPLHF. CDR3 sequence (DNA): TGTGCCAGCAGACGGGACAGGGGGACTTCACCCCTCCACTTT.